Described below is a single T cell receptor (beta chain) sequence and its context. Its antigen specificity is not known. Base quality data are lacking; no much larger clone is found one base away. The library was generated by the immunoSEQ multiplex PCR assay. For the multiplex PCR, a mixture combining 60 forward primers for TCR Vbeta segments and 13 reverse primers for TCR Jbeta segments was used. The CDR3 region of rearranged TCR beta genes was amplified from genomic DNA by a multiplex PCR assay. The Illumina HiSeq System was used to sequence the amplified TCR beta libraries as 87-base-pair reads. Per the original workflow: In a later analysis, tens of millions of unique TCR beta chains were counted across the roughly 700 repertoires, and around 11 million of these chains were shared by at least two donors. To remove PCR and sequencing errors, raw reads were error-corrected and collapsed into unique sequences using a nearest-neighbor algorithm that merged closely related sequences. Alignment of CDR3 sequences to IMGT reference sequences was used to assign V, D and J gene segments. Each retained sequence needed at least a six-nucleotide match to both a V gene segment and a J gene segment. A rearrangement counted as productive if the CDR3 had no stop codons and remained in frame with V and J, and every other rearrangement counted as non-productive. CDR3 was defined by IMGT convention, running from the second conserved V-encoded cysteine to the conserved J-encoded phenylalanine. In an earlier analysis of approximately 500 of the donors, sequences lacking an unambiguous match to a single V gene segment were excluded. In an earlier analysis of 587 of the donors, V segments were called functional above 56.7% productive rearrangements and were called segregating when the between-donor standard deviation exceeded 5%. To diagnose cytomegalovirus status from the catalog of TCR beta chain sequences, a statistical classification framework was built. A later analysis assigned V and J genes by comparing TCR nucleotide sequences with IMGT/GENE-DB human TR gene sequences. Using the TCRdist pipeline, a later analysis assigned CDR3 sequences along with most-parsimonious VDJ recombination scenarios. In a later analysis, every TCR beta chain was defined by the combination of its CDR3 amino acid sequence and its V-gene family, and reads without a unique V-gene family were dropped. To address suspected cross-contamination and a sequencing artifact, a later analysis removed under 600 highly shared, low-generation-probability nucleotide sequences. In a later analysis, a clonal expansion index for each public chain was calculated from normalized within-repertoire ranks of inferred template counts. Generation probabilities in a later analysis came from a VDJ recombination model fitted to out-of-frame rearrangements, and those results were checked against IGoR. A later analysis scored TCR-TCR, TCR-HLA and TCR-CMV co-occurrence with hypergeometric tests, applying a repertoire-size bias correction to TCR pairs. False discovery rates were estimated in a later analysis by permuting HLA or CMV assignments 20 times. In a later analysis, co-occurring TCRs were grouped using DBSCAN, and TCRdist sequence similarity was added for clustering within HLA-allele-positive subsets. For co-occurrence clustering, repertoires with fewer than 30,000 or more than 120,000 public chains were excluded, along with five or six repertoires with anomalous nucleotide sharing. The table was pulled from immuneACCESS by TCRdb, which kept in-frame rearrangements only. Such tables lose some clones; where checked, under half of the loss comes from unresolved V genes, and the rest has no known cause. Clone size and the V and J calls come from that table; the DNA yielded D and trimming. Within this sample are some 140,000 clones, with less than 80% of them counted one time only. The ten largest clones capture about 2% of the sample.

In total, just over 650 healthy bone marrow donors made up the cohort. All cohort members were sampled while nominally healthy, although unrecorded immune exposures were likely present. The donor tested CMV seronegative and was one of the 352 seronegative cohort members. A peripheral blood sample was collected from each donor, and TCR beta sequencing was performed on peripheral blood mononuclear cells. Genomic DNA extraction from the blood cell samples was performed with the Qiagen DNeasy Blood Extraction Kit. The data were taken from a study of cytomegalovirus exposure and HLA in healthy donors (dated by TCRdb to 2016 to 2017). Describing the broader study: An earlier analysis of around 600 of the donors reported approximately 300 Gb of sequence data and around 110 million unique TCR beta sequences from some 180 million T cells. The study was designed to test whether signatures of past pathogen exposure could be identified by cataloging public T cell receptors. Typing coverage differed by locus: A, B, C, DRB1 and DQB1 were typed in roughly 620-630 donors, DQA1 in 500 to 550, DPA1 in 600 to 610, and DPB1 in around 440. In the later analysis, no new phenotypic data were used to find candidate immune exposures; instead, reliance was placed on TCR beta sequences and their occurrence across donors. Every discovery cohort repertoire had been produced on one sequencing platform. A handful of DR-DQ haplotypes were handled as single units for association and clustering because linkage in the cohort was strong. The T cell repertoires of some 670 subjects were profiled by immunosequencing and related to cytomegalovirus serostatus. Among about 370 genotyped donors of the cohort, an average of approximately 240,000 unique TCR beta nucleotide sequences was sequenced per donor, of which about 18% were non-productive. To predict cytomegalovirus infection status, the study brought together high-throughput TCR immunosequencing, statistical association of individual TCRs with disease status, and machine learning. An earlier analysis of several hundred of the donors used high-throughput TCR beta sequencing to judge whether each TCR beta V gene segment behaved as functional or pseudogenic. In a later genetic analysis, genome-wide SNP genotypes for about 65% of the roughly 670 donors were used, and that subset was treated as a discovery cohort. In a later analysis, previously published TCR beta repertoires from 600 to 850 donors were re-analyzed and high-resolution HLA genotyping was added so that TCR occurrence patterns could be studied. In addition to the first cohort of 666 subjects, a separate validation cohort of 130 or so different subjects was used. Donor age, sex, ethnicity and CMV serostatus were collected together with the repertoire data. An early release that covered several hundred HLA-typed donors contained 300 to 350 gigabases of sequencing data and 80 million or so unique TCR sequences. HLA typing included class I and class II loci at four-digit resolution. Of the 350 to 450 genotyped donors, more than 75% were placed in the genetic ancestry cluster associated with self-reported Caucasian donors. What the research found in general, with its limitations: Compared with the roughly 710-donor mean, donors in an Asian-associated ancestry cluster had fewer N-insertions in productive TCRs, according to a later genetic analysis. According to a later analysis, TCR association rates differed among HLA loci, with DRB1 alleles showing the most associated TCRs and HLA-C alleles showing the fewest. A further reported finding was that TCR beta sequences accurately predicted the HLA-A and HLA-B alleles for most subjects in the first cohort. At a false discovery rate of 0.05, a later analysis linked around 17,000 TCR beta sequences to specific HLA alleles. In this cohort, only TCR beta chains were sequenced, and detectable features were limited by the absence of alpha or paired-chain data. It was suggested by the authors that the approach could potentially be generalized to other disease states and immunological phenotypes. Immune exposure information for the cohort was limited to CMV serostatus. A later analysis found that HLA-associated TCR beta chains were more clonally expanded and had lower generation probabilities than equally common non-associated chains. Linkage disequilibrium might explain the correlated functional status among segregating V segments, but an unknown experimental factor could not be ruled out. A total of around 150 TCR beta chains were listed by the study as associated with cytomegalovirus. An earlier analysis of roughly 570 of the donors showed that most TCR beta V segments appeared in productive rearrangements either about 87% or about 30% of the time, which broadly matched IMGT annotations. About 15 rarely observed V segments, including chromosome 9 orphons, were excluded from the earlier analysis of about 600 of the donors because counts were too low. While some public TCRs were present in many individuals, most TCR sequences turned up only very rarely across donors. A later analysis reported that several top co-occurrence clusters appeared linked to parvovirus B19, influenza, CMV and Epstein-Barr virus. HLA typing was unavailable for some donors at each locus, so association tests used only the typed subset. When HLA alleles, especially DR and DQ, strongly co-occurred, TCR associations were difficult to assign to individual alleles. Sequencing depth was assumed to be roughly uniform across donors in the presence/absence analyses, though that assumption may not hold. Three of the identified cytomegalovirus-associated TCR beta chains were confirmed in vitro to be specific for cytomegalovirus antigens. V-gene and J-gene trimming of TCR beta chains was associated with a missense DCLRE1C variant in a later genetic analysis, and the association was replicated in an independent cohort. The classifier was reported to diagnose cytomegalovirus status with high specificity and sensitivity in both the original and validation cohorts. The sequencing pipeline was judged likely to have produced a cluster of highly shared sequence variants as a technical artifact. According to a later analysis, most CMV-associated TCR beta chains appeared to be HLA-restricted, and the HLA associations seemed to be driven largely by CMV exposure.

Material for sequencing was PBMCs. This sequence originates from a man aged 25-40 years in good health and CMV-seronegative.

CDR3 loop: CASSRGGASDEQFF. At the DNA level, the sequence is TGCGCCAGCAGCCGGGGGGGGGCATCGGATGAGCAGTTCTTC. Rearrangement joined TRBV4-3 to TRBJ2-1; the D gene is perhaps TRBD2, from 7 matching bases. The V end loses 4 bases and the J end loses 8 bases, and a stretch of 15 bases separates them. Taken from cysteine to phenylalanine, the CDR3 has 14 residues. CDR3 DNA only is kept here, 42 bases in frame from base 1. For CDR1 and CDR2, the germline V gene lists LGHNA and YSLEER.